This T cell receptor beta chain was recorded in a study of T-cell reconstitution after alpha-beta-depleted transplantation in children (dated by TCRdb to 2016 to 2018). Study-wide context: T-cell immune reconstitution after TCRalphabeta/CD19-depleted allogeneic hematopoietic cell transplantation in children was quantitatively tracked in the study by means of TCR repertoire profiling.

The CDR3 spans 14 residues, from the cysteine through the phenylalanine. CDR3 DNA only is kept here, 42 bases in frame from base 1. CDR1 and CDR2, per the germline V gene (reference sequence), are DFQATT and SNEGSKA. V has 2 bases trimmed and J has 3 bases trimmed; junction bases matching no gene number 5. This clonotype came up many times. Its antigen is not yet known. Base qualities are not provided; no much larger clone lies one nucleotide away. Libraries were constructed by PCR. Sequencer: Illumina HiSeq 2500. TCR library preparation used molecular barcoding, with unique molecular identifiers applied to normalize quantification of the TCRbeta repertoire. TCRdb reran the public reads through fastp at Q25 and MiXCR, keeping productive beta chains. Identical CDR3 proteins give one entry, which carries the most common genes and DNA. This sample is represented by about 370,000 distinct CDR3 sequences; 20% of them were singletons. 3.5% to 4% of the sample rests with the top ten.

The material sequenced was PBMCs from the stem cell graft donor, taken from the stem cell graft. The sequence was obtained from a human donor who donated a stem cell graft to a child with acute myeloid leukemia. Recombination linked TRBV20-1 to TRBJ2-3, and 7 junctional nucleotides match TRBD1. The CDR3 region: CSARRGPSTDTQYF. The nucleotides are TGCAGTGCTAGAAGGGGGCCATCGACAGATACGCAGTATTTT.